This TCR beta chain derives from a study of blood T cell repertoires in COVID-19. The protocol was immunoSEQ multiplex PCR, while the TCRdb copy is restricted to in-frame clones and leaves out a portion. This sample carries around 300,000 clones, approximately 90% of them seen once, and the ten largest clones take 6% to 7%. This CDR3 has 14 amino acids. With 2 bases removed from V and 1 base from J, the gap between germline ends came to 6 bases. Per germline, CDR1 SGHTA and CDR2 FQGNSA. The V and J genes are TRBV7-2 and TRBJ1-5; D is ambiguous. The sequenced material came from PBMCs or T cells enriched from blood (not recorded which). This receptor was taken from a woman between 40 and 50 years old who had recovered from COVID-19. Written as DNA, the CDR3 is TGTGCCAGCAGCTTATTCGGGAGCAATCAGCCCCAGCATTTT. Translating gives CASSLFGSNQPQHF. The variable domain in full, completed from reference TRBV7-2 and TRBJ1-5, reads GAGVSQSPSNKVTEKGKDVELRCDPISGHTALYWYRQSLGQGLEFLIYFQGNSAPDKSGLPSDRFSAERTGGSVSTLTIQRTQQEDSAVYLCASSLFGSNQPQHFGDGTRLSIL.